This TCR beta chain emerged from a study of T cell responses to AZD1222 COVID-19 vaccine. Study-wide results and limits: Within unmutated variant regions lay the reported targets of nearly half of spike-specific TCRs. It should be noted that donors were predominantly white British and more often female, and clonal diversity was possibly underestimated.

Measured with immunoSEQ multiplex PCR; TCRdb has only the in-frame clones, and not every one. The table lists 150,000 to 200,000 clones, 75% to 95% of them singletons. About this clone itself: Antigen unknown.

V was clipped by 8 bases and J by 1 base, with 9 bases between them. This CDR3 comprises 13 residues. Per the germline V gene, CDR1 is MDHEN and CDR2 is SYDVKM. Sequenced here: peripheral blood, sampled on day 0 of AZD1222 vaccination. The chain joins TRBV28 to TRBJ1-5; unclear D gene. The receptor was derived from an adult in good health. CDR3 loop: CASYSDSNQPQHF. DNA of the CDR3: TGTGCCAGCTACTCGGACAGCAATCAGCCCCAGCATTTT. Complete variable domain (other parts from reference TRBV28 and TRBJ1-5): DVKVTQSSRYLVKRTGEKVFLECVQDMDHENMFWYRQDPGLGLRLIYFSYDVKMKEKGDIPEGYSVSREKKERFSLILESASTNQTSMYLCASYSDSNQPQHFGDGTRLSIL.